Sequencing of this TCR beta chain was carried out in a study of OX40 agonist ivuxolimab in advanced cancers. The method was immunoSEQ multiplex PCR; TCRdb's version includes in-frame clones alone and lacks a portion of them. The sample has around 80,000 clones, roughly 90% seen once. V lost 2 bases to trimming and J lost 0 bases, with 12 bases between them. Germline CDR1 and CDR2: SGDLS and YYNGEE. This CDR3 spans 15 amino acids. The TCR comes from an adult with an advanced solid tumor such as melanoma, head and neck, liver or kidney cancer. The chain is built from TRBV9 and TRBJ2-7, with D uncertain. Source: CD4+ or CD8+ T cells sorted from blood, taken in a trial of the OX40 agonist ivuxolimab. The CDR3, as DNA: TGTGCCAGCAGCGTCAGCGCCTTCGACTCCTACGAGCAGTACTTC. It yields the protein CASSVSAFDSYEQYF.